These 14 T cell receptor beta chains share one sample of origin, sequenced in a study of radiotherapy plus CTLA-4 blockade in lung cancer. Sequenced by immunoSEQ multiplex PCR; TCRdb stores in-frame clones only, minus some. The data show approximately 110,000 clones, about 80% seen once. Source: peripheral blood, taken from a patient treated with radiotherapy plus ipilimumab. These receptors all come from a human donor with non-small cell lung cancer that progressed on radiotherapy plus ipilimumab. Some clones in this sample may be carry-over from other donors' samples.

V is TRBV5-4 and J is TRBJ2-7, with 15 bases aligning to TRBD2. Trimming took 3 bases from V and 3 from J; bases not matched to a gene: 4. Germline V gene lookup returns CDR1 SGHNT and CDR2 YYREEE (reference sequence). The CDR3 runs 16 residues. The CDR3 DNA follows: TGTGCCAGCAGCTCGGGACTAGCGGGGGGTTTCTACGAGCAGTACTTC. It specifies CASSSGLAGGFYEQYF.

This clone was observed a handful of times. The chain joins TRBV21-1 to TRBJ2-7; the table's D call, TRBD2, has no DNA check behind it. TRBV21-1 is a pseudogene segment. This CDR3 has 17 residues. The CDR3 nucleotides read TGTGCCAGCAGCAACGCCTCAGGTAGCGGGCGCTCCTACGAGCAGTACTTC. Amino acid sequence: CASSNASGSGRSYEQYF.

This clone was recorded once. The V and J genes are TRBV7-2 and TRBJ2-5, with 10 bases aligning to TRBD2. This CDR3 contains 17 residues. With V trimmed by 5 bases and J by 5 bases, 14 bases remained unmatched. The germline gives CDR1 SGHTA, CDR2 FQGNSA. CDR3 residues: CASSGFKRGGLGETQYF. The CDR3, as DNA: TGTGCCAGCAGCGGTTTTAAGCGGGGGGGCCTGGGTGAGACCCAGTACTTC.

V and J are TRBV7-8 and TRBJ2-5; 8 nucleotides match TRBD1. The J call is uncertain, as TRBJ2-7 better fits the DNA end. The CDR3 contains 14 residues. The germline V gene has CDR1 SGHVS and CDR2 FQNEAQ. The CDR3 is CASSPTGEPYEQYF. As DNA, the CDR3 is TGTGCCAGCAGCCCGACAGGGGAACCCTACGAGCAGTACTTC.

V usage is TRBV5-1 and J usage is TRBJ2-3; D is unresolved. Germline V CDR1 and CDR2: SGHRS, YFSETQ. This CDR3 is 14 amino acids long. With 2 bases removed from V and 0 bases from J, the gap between germline ends came to 7 bases. The CDR3 DNA reads TGCGCCAGCAGCTTCCTGTCTAGCACAGATACGCAGTATTTT. Its translation: CASSFLSSTDTQYF. Filled out from reference TRBV5-1 and TRBJ2-3, the complete variable domain reads KAGVTQTPRYLIKTRGQQVTLSCSPISGHRSVSWYQQTPGQGLQFLFEYFSETQRNKGNFPGRFSGRQFSNSRSEMNVSTLELGDSALYLCASSFLSSTDTQYFGPGTRLTVL.

This rearrangement joins TRBV30 to TRBJ2-7; 8 bases line up with TRBD1. Trimming at V came to 0 bases and at J to 4 bases, leaving 5 bases not matched to a gene. From germline, CDR1 is GTSNPN and CDR2 SVGIG (reference sequence). The CDR3 runs 14 residues. The CDR3, as DNA: TGTGCCTGGAGTGTTACAGGGGGTGTTTACGAGCAGTACTTC. Its translation: CAWSVTGGVYEQYF.

This rearrangement joins TRBV5-6 to TRBJ2-7; perhaps TRBD2 as D (5 bases). CDR1 and CDR2 (germline): SGHDT, YYEEEE. This CDR3 spans 16 amino acids. Between the trimmed V and J ends, which lost 3 bases and 0 bases, there was a span of 16 bases. The CDR3 is CASSYIEEALSYEQYF. Written as DNA, the CDR3 is TGTGCCAGCAGCTACATTGAGGAGGCCCTCTCCTACGAGCAGTACTTC.

The chain carries TRBV7-2 and TRBJ2-5; D gene unclear. The CDR3 is 13 amino acids. From germline, CDR1 is SGHTA and CDR2 FQGNSA. V was clipped by 5 bases and J by 1 base, with 8 bases between them. The CDR3 here is CASSPTPQETQYF. CDR3 DNA sequence: TGTGCCAGCAGCCCTACACCCCAAGAGACCCAGTACTTC.

V usage is TRBV4-1 and J usage is TRBJ1-5; D not certain. Germline CDR1 is MGHRA and CDR2 is YSYEKL. This CDR3 has 16 residues. Deletions cut 0 bases from V and 6 bases from J, with 15 bases between. CDR3 in amino acids: CASSQESGNRLQPQHF. CDR3 DNA sequence: TGCGCCAGCAGCCAAGAATCCGGAAACAGACTTCAGCCCCAGCATTTT.

This clone occurred a few times. The chain couples TRBV15 to TRBJ1-4; D is possibly TRBD1 (5 bases). V lost 3 bases and J lost 5, with 7 bases in between. The CDR3 is made up of 13 amino acids. Germline CDR1 LNHNV, CDR2 YYDKDF (reference sequence). CDR3 sequence: CATSRGRNEKLFF. DNA for the CDR3: TGTGCCACCAGCAGGGGGCGCAATGAAAAACTGTTTTTT.

The CDR3 sequence is CASSYPRDRVYEQYF. The CDR3, as DNA: TGTGCCAGCAGTTACCCCCGGGACAGGGTGTATGAGCAGTACTTC. The chain has TRBV28 and TRBJ2-7; 9 positions match TRBD1. The CDR3 is 15 residues long. Germline CDR1 reads MDHEN; CDR2 reads SYDVKM. J lost 7 bases, V lost 4 bases, and 11 bases had no gene match.

The CDR3 bases are TGTGCCAGCAGCTTAGAGGCAGGTGCTAGGGACACCTTC. Protein sequence: CASSLEAGARDTF. This chain connects TRBV7-9 to TRBJ1-2, with D hard to call. The germline V gene has CDR1 SEHNR and CDR2 FQNEAQ (reference sequence). CDR3 size: 13 residues. Trimming cost V 1 base and J 12 bases, with 15 bases left between them.

The J gene is TRBJ2-1, the V gene TRBV2; D possibly uses TRBD1 or TRBD2 (5 bases each). V shed 4 bases and J shed 3 bases, with 13 bases lying between them. Germline CDR1 is SNHLY and CDR2 is FYNNEI. The CDR3 runs 15 residues. DNA for the CDR3: TGTGCCAGCAGTGCGCTTGGGGGAAACTACAATGAGCAGTTCTTC. This translates into CASSALGGNYNEQFF.

J is TRBJ1-4 and V is TRBV5-1; unclear D gene. Germline CDR1 SGHRS, CDR2 YFSETQ. V lost 0 bases, J lost 2 bases, and 11 bases lay in between. The CDR3 sequence is 16 residues long. The CDR3 protein is CASSLGAVGTNEKLFF. DNA of the CDR3: TGCGCCAGCAGCTTGGGGGCAGTCGGGACTAATGAAAAACTGTTTTTT.